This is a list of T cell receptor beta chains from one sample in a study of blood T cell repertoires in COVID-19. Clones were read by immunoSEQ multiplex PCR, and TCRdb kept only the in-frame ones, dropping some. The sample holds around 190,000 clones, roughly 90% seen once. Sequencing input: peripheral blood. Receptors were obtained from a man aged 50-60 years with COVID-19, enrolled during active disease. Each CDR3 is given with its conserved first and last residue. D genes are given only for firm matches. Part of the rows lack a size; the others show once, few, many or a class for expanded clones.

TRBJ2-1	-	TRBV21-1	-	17	TGTGCCAGCAGCAAAGGGACTAGCGGGAGGGCCTACAATGAGCAGTTCTTC	CASSKGTSGRAYNEQFF
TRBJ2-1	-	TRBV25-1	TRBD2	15	TGTGCCAGCAGTGACCCGAGGGACTACTACAATGAGCAGTTCTTC	CASSDPRDYYNEQFF
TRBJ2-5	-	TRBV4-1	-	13	TGCGCCAGCAGCCAAGTTCTGTCTGAGACCCAGTACTTC	CASSQVLSETQYF
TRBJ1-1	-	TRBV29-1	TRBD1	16	TGCAGCGTTCCCCCTGGCGGTTATCTTGGGGACAGGGTAGCTTTCTTT	CSVPPGGYLGDRVAFF
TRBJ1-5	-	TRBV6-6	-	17	TGTGCCAGCAGTCGAAAAGCCGGGGGGCGCGGAAATCAGCCCCAGCATTTT	CASSRKAGGRGNQPQHF
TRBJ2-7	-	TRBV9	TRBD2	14	TGTGCCAGCAGCGCCGCGGGAGTTTTTGGCGAGCAGTACTTC	CASSAAGVFGEQYF
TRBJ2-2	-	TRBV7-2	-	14	TGTGCCACCGGACGAGGACAGCTCACCGGGGAGCTGTTTTTT	CATGRGQLTGELFF
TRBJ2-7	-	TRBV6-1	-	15	TGTGCCAGCAGTGACCAGGGCAGGGCCGTTAGCGAGCAGTACTTC	CASSDQGRAVSEQYF
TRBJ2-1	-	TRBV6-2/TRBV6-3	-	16	TGTGCCAGCAGCCTCCTTGGGGGGGACACCCACAATGAGCAGTTCTTC	CASSLLGGDTHNEQFF
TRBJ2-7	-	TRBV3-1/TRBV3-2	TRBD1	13	TGTGCCAGCAGCCCCACAGGGGGCTACGAGCAGTACTTC	CASSPTGGYEQYF
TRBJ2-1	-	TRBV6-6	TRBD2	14	TGTGCCGCCGGGGGAGCGGGATCCTACAATGAGCAGTTCTTC	CAAGGAGSYNEQFF
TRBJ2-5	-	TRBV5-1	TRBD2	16	TGCGCCAGCAGCCCTGGGGGACTATCGGCGGCTGAGACCCAGTACTTC	CASSPGGLSAAETQYF
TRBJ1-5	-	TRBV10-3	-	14	TGTGCCATCAGTGATATAACAGGGAATCAGCCCCAGCATTTT	CAISDITGNQPQHF
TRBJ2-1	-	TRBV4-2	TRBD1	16	TGTGCCAGCAGCCCGAAGGGACAGGGGAGTTACAATGAGCAGTTCTTC	CASSPKGQGSYNEQFF
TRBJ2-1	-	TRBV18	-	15	TGTGCCAGCTCCCTCACACTAAGCTCCTACAATGAGCAGTTCTTC	CASSLTLSSYNEQFF
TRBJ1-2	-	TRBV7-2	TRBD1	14	TGTGCCAGCAGCTCCTTACAGGGGGCGGATGGCTACACCTTC	CASSSLQGADGYTF
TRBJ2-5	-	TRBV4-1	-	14	TGCGCCAGCAGCTACCAGACTAGTGTGGAGACCCAGTACTTC	CASSYQTSVETQYF
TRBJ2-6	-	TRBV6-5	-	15	TGTGCCAGCAGTAGCAGGGGGGCTGGGGCCAACGTCCTGACTTTC	CASSSRGAGANVLTF
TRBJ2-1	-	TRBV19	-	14	TGTGCCAGTAGTTACGCGGCTACCTACAATGAGCAGTTCTTC	CASSYAATYNEQFF
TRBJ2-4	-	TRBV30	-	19	TGTGCCTGGAGTGGTCAGGGACATTTATTTCGGGACGTGGAAAACATTCAGTACTTC	CAWSGQGHLFRDVENIQYF
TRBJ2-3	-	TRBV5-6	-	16	TGTGCCAGCAGCAGACGACAGGTTTTAAGGACAGATACGCAGTATTTT	CASSRRQVLRTDTQYF
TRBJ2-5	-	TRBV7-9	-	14	TGTGCCAGCAGCCCAACAGGGTGGGGAGAGACCCAGTACTTC	CASSPTGWGETQYF
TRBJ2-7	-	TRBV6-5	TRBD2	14	TGTGCCAGCAGTTCTGCGGGAGGGCTTTACGAGCAGTACTTC	CASSSAGGLYEQYF
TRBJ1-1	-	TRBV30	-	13	TGTGCCTGGAGGCCAACAGGGTACACTGAAGCTTTCTTT	CAWRPTGYTEAFF
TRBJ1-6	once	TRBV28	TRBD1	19	TGTGCCAGCAGTTACCCCGCGACAGGGGGGAGCTCCTATAATTCACCCCTCCACTTT	CASSYPATGGSSYNSPLHF
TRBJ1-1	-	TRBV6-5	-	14	TGTGCCAGCAGTCGGGAAGATACGAACACTGAAGCTTTCTTT	CASSREDTNTEAFF
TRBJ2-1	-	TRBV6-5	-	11	TGTGCCAGCACCAAACTAAATGAGCAGTTCTTC	CASTKLNEQFF
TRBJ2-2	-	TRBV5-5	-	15	TGTGCCAGCAGCTCTACAGGCGCGAACACCGGGGAGCTGTTTTTT	CASSSTGANTGELFF
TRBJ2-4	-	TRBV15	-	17	TGTGCCACCAGCAGAGGTGGACAGTTTGGAGCCAAAAACATTCAGTACTTC	CATSRGGQFGAKNIQYF
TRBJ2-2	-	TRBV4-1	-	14	TGCGCCAGCAGCCAAGTCCGAGGCACCGGGGAGCTGTTTTTT	CASSQVRGTGELFF
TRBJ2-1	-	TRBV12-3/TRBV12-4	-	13	TGTGCCAGCAGTCCCGGGACTGGCAATGAGCAGTTCTTC	CASSPGTGNEQFF
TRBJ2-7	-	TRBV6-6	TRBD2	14	TGTGCCAGCAGTACCGGGGGGGACGTCGGCGAGCAGTACTTC	CASSTGGDVGEQYF
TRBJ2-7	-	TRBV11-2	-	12	TGTGCCAGCAGCCTAATTTCCAACGAGCAGTACTTC	CASSLISNEQYF
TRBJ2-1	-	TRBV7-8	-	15	TGTGCCAGCAGCCCAACAGGGCCCCTTTGGAATGAGCAGTTCTTC	CASSPTGPLWNEQFF
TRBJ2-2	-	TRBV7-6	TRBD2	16	TGTGCCAGCAGCCCCCTAGGACTAGTTATCACCGGGGAGCTGTTTTTT	CASSPLGLVITGELFF
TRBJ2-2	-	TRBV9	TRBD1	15	TGTGCCAGTAGTCTTTGGACAGGGAACACCGGGGAGCTGTTTTTT	CASSLWTGNTGELFF
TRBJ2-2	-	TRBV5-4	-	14	TGTGCCAGCAGCCTGGGCGGGGACACCGGGGAGCTGTTTTTT	CASSLGGDTGELFF
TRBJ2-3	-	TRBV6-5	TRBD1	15	TGTGCCAGCAGTACCGGGACAGGGTTTTTAGATACGCAGTATTTT	CASSTGTGFLDTQYF
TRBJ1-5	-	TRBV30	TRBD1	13	TGTGCCTGGAGGGACAGGGCGGATCAGCCCCAGCATTTT	CAWRDRADQPQHF
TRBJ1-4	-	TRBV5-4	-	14	TGTGCCAGCAGCAATACCGGGAGAAATGAAAAACTGTTTTTT	CASSNTGRNEKLFF
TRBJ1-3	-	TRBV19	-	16	TGTGCCAGTAGTCCCCCTCAAGGCCGGGATGGAAACACCATATATTTT	CASSPPQGRDGNTIYF
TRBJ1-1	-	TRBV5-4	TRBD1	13	TGTGCCAGCAGCCAGACAGGGGGCACTGAAGCTTTCTTT	CASSQTGGTEAFF
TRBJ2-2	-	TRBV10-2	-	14	TGCGCCAGCAGTCATGACACGAACACCGGGGAGCTGTTTTTT	CASSHDTNTGELFF
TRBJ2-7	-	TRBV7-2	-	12	TGTGCCAGCAACTGGGGGGATTACGAGCAGTACTTC	CASNWGDYEQYF
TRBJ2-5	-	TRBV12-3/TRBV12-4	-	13	TGTGCCAGCAGTTATGGGCGTCTGGAGACCCAGTACTTC	CASSYGRLETQYF
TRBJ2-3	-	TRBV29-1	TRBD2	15	TGCAGCGTTGTGGGAGCGGGAGTTGTACGGGATACGCAGTATTTT	CSVVGAGVVRDTQYF
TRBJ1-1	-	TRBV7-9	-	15	TGTGCCAGCAGCTTAGCGCTTCCAGGGGCCGGGGAGACTTTCTTT	CASSLALPGAGETFF
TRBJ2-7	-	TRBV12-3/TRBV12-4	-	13	TGTGCCAGCAGTTCGGCGGAGGCCTACGAGCAGTACTTC	CASSSAEAYEQYF
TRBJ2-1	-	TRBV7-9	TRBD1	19	TGTGCCAGCAGCTTATTAATTGGGAAGGGGCAGGGGGTAGACAATGAGCAGTTCTTC	CASSLLIGKGQGVDNEQFF
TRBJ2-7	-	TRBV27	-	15	TGTGCCAGCAGTTTAGGGTCTAAAAACTGGGCTAAGCAGTACTTC	CASSLGSKNWAKQYF
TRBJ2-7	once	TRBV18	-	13	TGTGCCAGCTCACCTTCGGGATCCTACGAGCAGTACTTC	CASSPSGSYEQYF
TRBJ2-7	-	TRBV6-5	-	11	TGTGCCAGCCATTCGGGGTACGAGCAGTACTTC	CASHSGYEQYF
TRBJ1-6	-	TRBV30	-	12	TGTGCCTGGACGGCAGGGAATTCACCCCTCCACTTT	CAWTAGNSPLHF
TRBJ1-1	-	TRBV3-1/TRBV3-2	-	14	TGTGCCAGCAGCCAAGAAGGGAGTAACACTGAAGCTTTCTTT	CASSQEGSNTEAFF
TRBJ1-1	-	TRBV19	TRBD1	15	TGTGCCAGTCGAGATAAACAGGGGGCTGCCACTGAAGCTTTCTTT	CASRDKQGAATEAFF